Detailed here is one TCR beta chain. The record originates from a study of blood T cell repertoires in COVID-19. Overall study context: Spain, Italy and the United States supplied samples that represented acute and convalescent COVID-19. T cells, B-cell-depleted T cells, or PBMCs provided the cDNA or gDNA that served as material.

As handled by the study authors: By means of reference gene primer amplification, nucleated cell counts were estimated. Here immunoSEQ multiplex PCR was the method, and the copy in TCRdb shows in-frame clones only, minus some. For V, J and clone size, that table is used; D and trimming come from the DNA. The sample comprises 290,000 or so clones, about 88% of which are singletons, and over 1% rests with the top ten. V lost 2 bases to trimming and J lost 2 bases; unmatched junction nucleotides: 10. The CDR3 contains 18 residues. Germline CDR1 reads SGDLS; CDR2 reads YYNGEE. The sample taken for sequencing was peripheral blood. The genes are TRBV9 and TRBJ2-2; 9 nucleotides align to TRBD2. The clonotype originates from a man between 65 and 85 years old with acute or convalescent COVID-19. The CDR3 reads CASSVETGTSRNTGELFF. DNA of the CDR3: TGTGCCAGCAGCGTGGAGACCGGGACTAGCAGAAACACCGGGGAGCTGTTTTTT.